The 14 T cell receptor beta chains listed next were all sequenced from one sample in a study of cytomegalovirus exposure and HLA in healthy donors. Assay used: immunoSEQ multiplex PCR; TCRdb lists only in-frame clones, some missing. Of some 80,000 clones listed, 95% to 97% are singletons. Sequenced material: PBMCs. These TCRs come from a woman between 18 and 29 years old in good health and CMV-seronegative.

This chain connects TRBV5-1 to TRBJ2-1, with 10 bases aligning to TRBD2. With V trimmed by 0 bases and J by 1 base, 10 bases remained unmatched. Germline V gives CDR1 SGHRS, CDR2 YFSETQ. The CDR3 consists of 19 residues. CDR3 sequence (DNA): TGCGCCAGCAGCTTGGCCCTAGCGGGAGCCTGGAAGTCCTACAATGAGCAGTTCTTC. Protein sequence: CASSLALAGAWKSYNEQFF.

This sequence joins TRBV2 and TRBJ1-5; D uncertain. V was trimmed by 9 bases and J by 0 bases, leaving 9 bases between them. CDR1 and CDR2 from the germline V gene are SNHLY and FYNNEI. CDR3 size: 13 residues. The CDR3 spells CARRDGSNQPQHF. The CDR3 DNA sequence: TGTGCCAGGCGAGATGGTAGCAATCAGCCCCAGCATTTT. The entire variable domain, with the rest obtained from reference TRBV2 and TRBJ1-5, is as follows: EPEVTQTPSHQVTQMGQEVILRCVPISNHLYFYWYRQILGQKVEFLVSFYNNEISEKSEIFDDQFSVERPDGSNFTLKIRSTKLEDSAMYFCARRDGSNQPQHFGDGTRLSIL.

The J gene is TRBJ1-6, the V gene TRBV6-1; 8 positions agree with TRBD1. This CDR3 is built from 21 residues. Per the germline V gene, CDR1 is MNHNS and CDR2 is SASEGT. V dropped 2 bases and J dropped 7; count of bases not matched to a gene: 22. CDR3 sequence: CASSERLVGTGQGIWNSPLHF. DNA of the CDR3: TGTGCCAGCAGTGAAAGATTAGTAGGGACAGGACAGGGAATCTGGAATTCACCCCTCCACTTT.

J is TRBJ2-7 and V is TRBV9, with a possible D match to TRBD1 (6 bases). CDR3 length: 14 amino acids. V shed 4 bases and J shed 4 bases, with 15 bases lying between them. Looked up from germline, CDR1 is SGDLS and CDR2 is YYNGEE. The CDR3 protein is CASSLAGTQYEQYF. The CDR3 DNA is TGTGCCAGCAGCCTCGCCGGGACACAGTACGAGCAGTACTTC.

This chain uses TRBV4-1 with TRBJ2-7; no firm D call. Trimming removed 1 base at V and 2 bases at J, with 9 bases between. The CDR3 is 14 amino acids. The V gene's germline CDR1 is MGHRA and CDR2 YSYEKL. CDR3 sequence: CASSQVPAAYEQYF. The CDR3 region has the DNA TGCGCCAGCAGCCAAGTCCCGGCGGCCTACGAGCAGTACTTC.

The V and J genes are TRBV9 and TRBJ2-7; 8 positions match TRBD2. Unmatched junction bases numbered 5, after V lost 1 base and J lost 2 bases. The CDR3 has 15 amino acids. CDR1 and CDR2 from the germline V gene are SGDLS and YYNGEE. CDR3 nucleotides: TGTGCCAGCAGCGTATCTAGCGGGTTAACCTACGAGCAGTACTTC. Translation: CASSVSSGLTYEQYF.

The chain uses TRBV2 and TRBJ1-4; D remains ambiguous. This CDR3 has 14 amino acids. CDR1 is SNHLY and CDR2 is FYNNEI in the germline V gene. Trimming took 7 bases from V and 5 from J, leaving 14 bases between them. This CDR3 reads CASTPHVLNEKLFF. CDR3 DNA: TGTGCCAGCACCCCCCACGTCCTAAATGAAAAACTGTTTTTT.

This clone was observed once. The chain joins TRBV2 to TRBJ2-6, with 10 bases that match TRBD2. The CDR3 runs 18 residues. V lost 5 bases to trimming and J lost 0 bases; unmatched junction nucleotides: 7. CDR1 and CDR2 from the germline V gene are SNHLY and FYNNEI. CDR3 in amino acids: CASSSGLADYSGANVLTF. CDR3 bases: TGTGCCAGCAGTTCAGGACTAGCGGATTACTCTGGGGCCAACGTCCTGACTTTC.

This clone was found once. The chain recombines TRBV11-2 with TRBJ2-3; no firm D call. Trimming stripped 0 bases from V and 9 bases from J, with 7 bases between. There are 12 residues in the CDR3. Germline V lookup: CDR1 SGHAT, CDR2 FQNNGV. The CDR3 DNA reads as TGTGCCAGCAGCTTAGAAGTGGGCACGCAGTATTTT. Its translation is CASSLEVGTQYF.

This clone has a single count. This chain joins TRBV4-2 and TRBJ2-3, with D hard to call. Germline V gene data show CDR1 as LGHNA and CDR2 as YNFKEQ. The CDR3 has 13 residues. V was shortened by 2 bases and J by 4 bases, with 7 bases between the two germline ends. CDR3 residues: CASSQNRADTQYF. DNA for the CDR3: TGTGCCAGCAGCCAAAATCGTGCAGATACGCAGTATTTT.

The chain has TRBV6-6 and TRBJ1-2; 9 nucleotides match TRBD1. CDR1 MNHNY and CDR2 SVGAGI come from the germline V gene (reference sequence). The CDR3 has 16 amino acids. Unmatched junction bases numbered 9, after V lost 0 bases and J lost 7 bases. CDR3 residues: CASSYSGTGPRAGYTF. CDR3 sequence (DNA): TGTGCCAGCAGTTACTCGGGGACAGGGCCAAGGGCTGGCTACACCTTC.

This clone appeared once. V and J are TRBV5-1 and TRBJ2-3, with D perhaps TRBD2 (6 bases). V was clipped by 4 bases and J by 3 bases, with 15 bases between them. The germline V gene has CDR1 SGHRS and CDR2 YFSETQ. This CDR3 comprises 15 residues. The CDR3 DNA is TGCGCCAGCAGCGCATTAGCGGAGAAAACAGATACGCAGTATTTT. Translation: CASSALAEKTDTQYF.

In this sample, this clone turned up once. V is TRBV5-6 and J is TRBJ1-2, with a tentative D call TRBD1 (6 bases). Germline V gene data show CDR1 as SGHDT and CDR2 as YYEEEE. The CDR3 is made up of 13 amino acids. Trimming removed 3 bases at V and 7 bases at J, with 13 bases between. The CDR3 sequence: CASSWTEFSGYTF. In DNA form, the CDR3 reads TGTGCCAGCAGCTGGACAGAATTTTCTGGCTACACCTTC.

This clone showed up just once. The rearrangement links TRBV29-1 to TRBJ1-4; 12 bases agree with TRBD1. The CDR3 has 21 residues. Germline V gene lookup returns CDR1 SQVTM and CDR2 ANQGSEA. Trimming took 0 bases from V and 0 from J; bases not matched to a gene: 14. The CDR3 DNA is TGCAGCGTTGAAGATCCGATGTCTGGGACAGGGGGCCTTGCAACTAATGAAAAACTGTTTTTT. Its translation: CSVEDPMSGTGGLATNEKLFF.